Listed here are 10 T cell receptor beta chains from one sample, sequenced in a study of CD8+CD57+ T cells in acquired aplastic anemia (dated by TCRdb to 2017 to 2018). TCRdb shows the sequencer as Illumina HiSeq 2000. Genomic DNA was used as template for profiling of TCR beta VDJ combinations and CDR3 sequences. TCRdb trimmed the raw reads at Q25, called clones with MiXCR and kept productive beta chains. One record per CDR3 amino acid sequence lists the most common genes and DNA. The sample table records about 80,000 distinct CDR3 sequences; 40% to 55% of these occur just once. About 68% of the sample belongs to the ten largest clones. The sample consisted of sorted CD4+, CD8+, or CD8+CD57+ T cells (not recorded which) from PBMCs. The receptor source for this set is a human donor in good health, serving as a control.

In regard to this clonotype: With a much larger clone just one base away, this may be a read error. The CDR3 carries no conserved terminal phenylalanine or tryptophan, so it likely arises from a read error. J is TRBJ2-2 and V is TRBV7-6; D is unclear. This CDR3 contains 14 residues. V shed 4 bases and J shed 6 bases, with 12 bases lying between them. Germline values: CDR1 SGHVS, CDR2 FNYEAQ. The chain's CDR3 is CASSSDIGSGELFS. DNA of the CDR3: TGTGCCAGCAGCTCAGACATCGGGTCCGGGGAGCTGTTTTCT.

This clonotype was picked up many times. The rearrangement uses TRBV7-9 and TRBJ2-1, with D hard to call. From germline, CDR1 is SEHNR and CDR2 FQNEAQ (reference sequence). The CDR3 totals 12 residues. V was trimmed by 5 bases and J by 6 bases, leaving 8 bases between them. CDR3 bases: TGTGCCAGCAGCCCCCTACCCAATGAGCAGTTCTTC. Translated, it gives CASSPLPNEQFF.

The sample holds many counts of this clonotype. The J gene is TRBJ2-7, the V gene TRBV30; D is possibly TRBD2 (5 bases). CDR1 is GTSNPN and CDR2 is SVGIG in the germline V gene (reference sequence). This CDR3 has 12 amino acids. V lost 7 bases and J lost 3, with 13 bases in between. This CDR3 is CAFKGLRYEQYF. In nucleotides, the CDR3 is TGTGCCTTCAAAGGACTTCGCTACGAGCAGTACTTC.

The CDR3 DNA sequence: TGCAGTGCTAGAGTAGCGGGGGTCGGCGAGTTCTTC. Residues: CSARVAGVGEFF. The chain is built from TRBV20-1 and TRBJ2-1; TRBD2 matches at 9 bases. There are 12 residues in the CDR3. Germline CDR1 is DFQATT and CDR2 is SNEGSKA (reference sequence). With 1 base clipped from V and 14 bases from J, the junction kept 6 bases outside the gene matches.

The V gene is TRBV9, the J gene TRBJ2-5; D remains ambiguous. CDR3 length: 9 amino acids. V shed 5 bases and J shed 10 bases, with 6 bases lying between them. Germline CDR1 and CDR2: SGDLS and YYNGEE. CDR3 DNA sequence: TGTGCCAGCAGTCTACTCCAGTACTTC. Its translation is CASSLLQYF. The variable domain in full, with the rest retrieved from reference TRBV9 and TRBJ2-5, is DSGVTQTPKHLITATGQRVTLRCSPRSGDLSVYWYQQSLDQGLQFLIQYYNGEERAKGNILERFSAQQFPDLHSELNLSSLELGDSALYFCASSLLQYFGPGTRLLVL.

This clonotype was recorded at least ten times. The rearrangement uses TRBV5-5 and TRBJ1-6, with no clear D. V dropped 0 bases and J dropped 9 bases, with 7 bases sitting between them. In germline, CDR1 is SGHKS, CDR2 YYEKEE (reference sequence). This CDR3 is built from 13 residues. The CDR3 reads CASSLGSLSPLHF. The CDR3 nucleotides read TGTGCCAGCAGCTTGGGCAGTCTTTCACCCCTCCACTTT. Complete variable domain (other parts from reference TRBV5-5 and TRBJ1-6): DAGVTQSPTHLIKTRGQQVTLRCSPISGHKSVSWYQQVLGQGPQFIFQYYEKEERGRGNFPDRFSARQFPNYSSELNVNALLLGDSALYLCASSLGSLSPLHFGNGTRLTVT.

This chain links TRBV2 with TRBJ2-1; D perhaps matches TRBD2 (5 bases). Germline V gene sequence: CDR1 SNHLY, CDR2 FYNNEI. Trimming left V 4 bases short and J 6 bases short, with 13 bases between. This CDR3 comprises 14 residues. In DNA, the CDR3 is TGTGCCAGCAGTGGGACCACTAGTTTCAATGAGCAGTTCTTC. Its translation: CASSGTTSFNEQFF.

The V call is TRBV12-3 or TRBV12-4, the J call TRBJ1-1; D is unresolved. There are 14 residues in the CDR3. V shed 5 bases and J shed 4 bases, with 14 bases lying between them. CDR3 sequence reads: CASSLTPESTEAFF. Written as DNA, the CDR3 is TGTGCCAGCAGTCTTACTCCGGAGAGCACTGAAGCTTTCTTT.

The chain combines TRBV12-3 or TRBV12-4 with TRBJ1-3; 8 nucleotides agree with TRBD1. Trimming cost V 4 bases and J 6 bases; bases outside gene matches: 5. The CDR3 spans 14 residues. DNA for the CDR3: TGTGCCAGCAGTTCCTCAGGGGGCGAAAACACCATATATTTT. Protein sequence: CASSSSGGENTIYF.

The table lists this clonotype with a count of one. An end of the junction does not agree with germline; a read error may underlie this. The CDR3 region is CAKSAVPNTGEPFF. The DNA for the CDR3 is TGTGCCAAATCGGCAGTCCCGAACACCGGGGAGCCGTTTTTC. The V gene is TRBV11-1, the J gene TRBJ2-2, with a possible D match to TRBD2 (5 bases). This CDR3 has 14 amino acids. Germline values: CDR1 SGHAT, CDR2 FQDESV (reference sequence). Full variable domain (rest looked up from reference TRBV11-1 and TRBJ2-2): EAEVAQSPRYKITEKSQAVAFWCDPISGHATLYWYRQILGQGPELLVQFQDESVVDDSQLPKDRFSAERLKGVDSTLKIQPAELGDSAMYLCAKSAVPNTGEPFFGEGSRLTVL.